Presented here are 32 T cell receptor beta chains from one specimen sequenced in a study of shared clonotypes between healthy human individuals (dated by TCRdb to 2019 to 2021). Receptor amplification or capture employed the immunoSEQ multiplex PCR assay. TCRdb holds this immuneACCESS table with in-frame rearrangements only. Some clones are missing; in checked studies, unresolved V genes explain under half, and the rest has no known cause. The sample includes some 550,000 clones, with about 96% observed a single time. In total, the top ten clones hold about 0.06% of the sample. The material sequenced was naive CD4+ T cells sorted from blood. The sample's cell subset or site label, decoded: CD45RA+ positively selected. Source of these receptors: a woman in her 30s in good health.

V and J are TRBV2 and TRBJ2-3, with D perhaps TRBD2 (5 bases). This CDR3 comprises 13 residues. Trimming shortened V by 7 bases and J by 7 bases, and 15 bases separated the two germline ends. Germline CDR1 is SNHLY and CDR2 is FYNNEI. In DNA, the CDR3 is TGTGCCAGCAAGGTTACCCGGGAAAATACGCAGTATTTT. Amino acids: CASKVTRENTQYF.

The V gene is TRBV6-1, the J gene TRBJ1-4; 8 bases line up with TRBD1. Germline values: CDR1 MNHNS, CDR2 SASEGT. This CDR3 is 12 amino acids long. The V segment lost 5 bases and the J segment 8 bases; nucleotides outside the gene matches: 1. CDR3 protein: CASSRDREKLFF. CDR3 coding DNA: TGTGCCAGCAGTAGGGACAGGGAAAAACTGTTTTTT.

J is TRBJ2-7 and V is TRBV5-1; possible D gene TRBD1, 5 bases. CDR1 and CDR2 (germline): SGHRS, YFSETQ. V lost 4 bases to trimming and J lost 3 bases, with 17 bases between them. The CDR3 is 15 residues long. CDR3 region: CASSPVSGRLYEQYF. As DNA, the CDR3 is TGCGCCAGCAGCCCGGTTTCAGGGCGGCTCTACGAGCAGTACTTC.

This clone has only one observation. The chain recombines TRBV5-1 with TRBJ2-1, with a possible D match to TRBD2 (6 bases). The V gene's germline CDR1 is SGHRS and CDR2 YFSETQ. CDR3 length: 16 residues. The V end lost 4 bases, the J end lost 4 bases, and 18 bases lay between the germline ends. In DNA form, the CDR3 reads TGCGCCAGCAGCCAAGCTGGGGACTTAAATTACAATGAGCAGTTCTTC. Translation: CASSQAGDLNYNEQFF.

This clone has just one count. The V and J genes are TRBV25-1 and TRBJ2-5; possible D gene TRBD1, 5 bases. Matching the DNA end better, TRBJ2-7 makes the J call doubtful. The germline gives CDR1 MGHDK, CDR2 SYGVNS. This CDR3 is 13 amino acids long. The CDR3 loop is CASSKDSTYEQYF. The CDR3, as DNA: TGTGCCAGCAGTAAAGACAGTACCTACGAGCAGTACTTC.

V is TRBV11-1 and J is TRBJ2-7; D is perhaps TRBD1 or TRBD2 (5 bases each). Germline values: CDR1 SGHAT, CDR2 FQDESV (reference sequence). This CDR3 has 16 amino acids. Trimming took 5 bases from V and 4 from J, leaving 21 bases between them. CDR3 DNA sequence: TGTGCCAGCAGCCCTATCCCGAGGGGATTAAGTTACGAGCAGTACTTC. Amino acid sequence: CASSPIPRGLSYEQYF. The full variable domain, rest sourced from reference TRBV11-1 and TRBJ2-7, is EAEVAQSPRYKITEKSQAVAFWCDPISGHATLYWYRQILGQGPELLVQFQDESVVDDSQLPKDRFSAERLKGVDSTLKIQPAELGDSAMYLCASSPIPRGLSYEQYFGPGTRLTVT.

The rearrangement links TRBV6-1 to TRBJ1-4; a possible D gene is TRBD1 (5 bases). Germline V gives CDR1 MNHNS, CDR2 SASEGT. The CDR3 extends over 15 amino acids. With 5 bases removed from V and 8 bases from J, the gap between germline ends came to 18 bases. CDR3: CASSSLQGLREKLFF. CDR3 in DNA: TGTGCCAGCAGTTCCCTTCAGGGATTACGGGAAAAACTGTTTTTT.

The V and J genes are TRBV7-8 and TRBJ1-5; maybe TRBD1 (5 bases). The CDR3 spans 16 residues. V was trimmed by 5 bases and J by 4 bases, leaving 18 bases between them. Germline V gene sequence: CDR1 SGHVS, CDR2 FQNEAQ. This chain's CDR3 is CASSPTGTRKNQPQHF. The CDR3 coding sequence is TGTGCCAGCAGCCCGACCGGGACCCGAAAAAATCAGCCCCAGCATTTT.

The chain is built from TRBV5-5 and TRBJ1-2; D might be TRBD1 (6 bases). V lost 2 bases and J 4 bases, leaving 15 bases between the germline ends. Germline V gene sequence: CDR1 SGHKS, CDR2 YYEKEE (reference sequence). This CDR3 spans 15 amino acids. The CDR3 loop reads CASSLRTVRGYGYTF. DNA for the CDR3: TGTGCCAGCAGCTTAAGGACAGTCCGGGGCTATGGCTACACCTTC.

The rearrangement uses TRBV15 and TRBJ2-5; weak D call: TRBD1 (6 bases). Germline CDR1 LNHNV, CDR2 YYDKDF (reference sequence). CDR3 length: 15 residues. V lost 0 bases to trimming and J lost 11 bases, with 19 bases between them. The CDR3 loop is CATSRDWAGQREQYF. Here the CDR3 DNA reads TGTGCCACCAGCAGAGATTGGGCAGGACAGCGTGAGCAGTACTTC. Complete variable domain (other parts from reference TRBV15 and TRBJ2-5): DAMVIQNPRYQVTQFGKPVTLSCSQTLNHNVMYWYQQKSSQAPKLLFHYYDKDFNNEADTPDNFQSRRPNTSFCFLDIRSPGLGDTAMYLCATSRDWAGQREQYFGPGTRLLVL.

This clone occurred a few times. V gene TRBV7-8 combines with J gene TRBJ1-5; D gene uncertain. CDR3 length equals 13 residues. The germline V and J ends were trimmed by 2 bases and 5 bases, with 7 bases remaining between them. Germline assignment: CDR1 SGHVS and CDR2 FQNEAQ. The DNA of the CDR3 is TGTGCCAGCAGCTTAAAGATTGATCAGCCCCAGCATTTT. Its translation is CASSLKIDQPQHF.

The table lists this clone with a count of one. The chain has TRBV30 and TRBJ2-1; 7 positions agree with TRBD1. The germline V gene encodes CDR1 GTSNPN and CDR2 SVGIG (reference sequence). With 4 bases clipped from V and 5 bases from J, the junction kept 8 bases outside the gene matches. The CDR3 covers 14 residues. The CDR3 nucleotides read TGTGCCTGGAACAGGGGTCCCGGCAACAATGAGCAGTTCTTC. It is translated as CAWNRGPGNNEQFF.

The V and J genes are TRBV2 and TRBJ2-7; 7 bases are a match to TRBD1. This CDR3 contains 13 residues. Germline assignment: CDR1 SNHLY and CDR2 FYNNEI. V lost 5 bases and J lost 1; bases outside the gene matches: 2. The CDR3 protein is CASSLQGSYEQYF. Here the CDR3 DNA reads TGTGCCAGCAGTCTACAGGGGTCCTACGAGCAGTACTTC.

The chain employs TRBV7-2 and TRBJ2-5, with TRBD2 as a possible D gene (5 bases). TRBJ2-7 matches the DNA end more closely, so the J call is doubtful. The germline CDR1 and CDR2 sequences are SGHTA and FQGNSA. There are 15 residues in the CDR3. The CDR3 bases are TGTGCCAGCAGCCCGAAGAGCGGAGGTTCCTACGAGCAGTACTTC. It specifies CASSPKSGGSYEQYF.

V usage is TRBV7-9 and J usage is TRBJ2-3; a possible D gene is TRBD1 (6 bases). Germline loops: CDR1 SEHNR, CDR2 FQNEAQ (reference sequence). Trimming left V 4 bases short and J 0 bases short, with 11 bases between. The CDR3 spans 15 residues. CDR3 sequence (DNA): TGTGCCAGCAGCTGGACAGAGCCTAGCACAGATACGCAGTATTTT. Residues: CASSWTEPSTDTQYF.

The chain carries TRBV6-5 and TRBJ1-2; D perhaps matches TRBD1 (5 bases). Trimming stripped 0 bases from V and 8 bases from J, with 16 bases between. This CDR3 spans 15 amino acids. Germline V lookup: CDR1 MNHEY, CDR2 SVGAGI. CDR3 protein: CASSYSSIWGSGYTF. The DNA of the CDR3 is TGTGCCAGCAGTTACTCGAGTATCTGGGGGAGCGGCTACACCTTC.

CDR3 in DNA: TGTGCCAGCAGTGTAAGTCGCGCCGAGCAGTACTTC. This translates into CASSVSRAEQYF. This rearrangement joins TRBV28 to TRBJ2-7, with D uncertain. V lost 5 bases and J lost 6, with 11 bases in between. Germline V lookup: CDR1 MDHEN, CDR2 SYDVKM. The CDR3 runs to 12 residues.

V and J are TRBV5-8 and TRBJ1-5; the D is unclear. The ends were cut back, 3 bases at V and 2 bases at J, with 12 bases in the middle. Germline V CDR1 and CDR2: SGHTS, YDEGEE. The CDR3 consists of 15 residues. The CDR3, as DNA: TGTGCCAGCAGCTCCACCCAGCGGCGCAATCAGCCCCAGCATTTT. It is translated as CASSSTQRRNQPQHF.

The count of this clone is one. The chain recombines TRBV20-1 with TRBJ1-4, with D uncertain. Germline-derived CDR1 and CDR2 are DFQATT and SNEGSKA (reference sequence). V dropped 7 bases and J dropped 9 bases, with 9 bases sitting between them. The CDR3 length is 10 residues. CDR3 loop: CSEKGKKLFF. The DNA for the CDR3 is TGCAGTGAAAAAGGGAAAAAACTGTTTTTT.

The chain has TRBV18 and TRBJ2-5, with 10 bases matching TRBD1. The ends lost 5 bases at V and 4 bases at J; junction bases unmatched: 1. CDR3 length: 13 amino acids. CDR1 is KGHSH, CDR2 LQKENI, per germline. The CDR3 sequence: CASSGQGGETQYF. The CDR3 DNA is TGTGCCAGCTCAGGACAGGGGGGAGAGACCCAGTACTTC.

This chain connects TRBV30 to TRBJ2-5; a weak D match, TRBD1 (6 bases). V lost 8 bases and J lost 2, with 15 bases in between. CDR3 size: 13 residues. Germline CDR1 GTSNPN, CDR2 SVGIG (reference sequence). CDR3: CARSGTPQETQYF. The CDR3 DNA sequence: TGTGCCCGCTCGGGGACACCTCAAGAGACCCAGTACTTC.

This clone came up once. The V call is TRBV4-1, the J call TRBJ2-1, with 9 bases identical to TRBD2. The CDR3 extends over 16 amino acids. V dropped 0 bases and J dropped 6; count of bases not matched to a gene: 6. CDR1 MGHRA and CDR2 YSYEKL come from the germline V gene. The CDR3 here is CASSQEASGRFNEQFF. CDR3 coding DNA: TGCGCCAGCAGCCAAGAGGCCAGCGGGAGGTTCAATGAGCAGTTCTTC.

V and J are TRBV2 and TRBJ1-5; TRBD1 is a possible D gene (5 bases). The CDR3 covers 15 residues. Trimming took 4 bases from V and 2 from J, leaving 12 bases between them. The germline CDR1 and CDR2 sequences are SNHLY and FYNNEI. CDR3 loop: CASSVQRGGNQPQHF. The CDR3 region has the DNA TGTGCCAGCAGTGTCCAACGAGGGGGCAATCAGCCCCAGCATTTT.

V usage is TRBV28 and J usage is TRBJ1-1; 8 nucleotides match TRBD1. The ends lost 5 bases at V and 4 bases at J; junction bases unmatched: 6. This CDR3 is 14 amino acids long. Per the germline V gene, CDR1 is MDHEN and CDR2 is SYDVKM. The CDR3 loop reads CASSKWTGSTEAFF. In nucleotides, the CDR3 is TGTGCCAGCAGTAAATGGACAGGGAGCACTGAAGCTTTCTTT.

The rearrangement links TRBV6-5 to TRBJ2-7; TRBD1 aligns across 8 bases. The germline V gene encodes CDR1 MNHEY and CDR2 SVGAGI. The CDR3 runs 14 residues. The trim removed 5 bases at V and 1 base at J, leaving 4 bases unmatched. The DNA for the CDR3 is TGTGCCAGCAGTGAACAGGGGGAGTCCTACGAGCAGTACTTC. It specifies CASSEQGESYEQYF.

The chain recombines TRBV7-8 with TRBJ1-4; D possibly corresponds to TRBD1 (5 bases). The CDR3 covers 14 residues. Between the trimmed V and J ends, which lost 2 bases and 4 bases, there was a span of 8 bases. From germline, CDR1 is SGHVS and CDR2 FQNEAQ. The CDR3 protein is CASSLSGINEKLFF. CDR3 bases: TGTGCCAGCAGCTTATCAGGGATTAATGAAAAACTGTTTTTT.

V usage is TRBV2 and J usage is TRBJ1-4; D ambiguous. Germline V gene data show CDR1 as SNHLY and CDR2 as FYNNEI. The CDR3 consists of 14 residues. With 2 bases removed from V and 7 bases from J, the gap between germline ends came to 11 bases. The CDR3 loop is CASSETWRVEKLFF. The CDR3 coding sequence is TGTGCCAGCAGTGAAACGTGGAGGGTTGAAAAACTGTTTTTT.

V and J are TRBV28 and TRBJ2-4; 8 nucleotides match TRBD1. Germline V CDR1 and CDR2: MDHEN, SYDVKM. The CDR3 runs to 14 residues. The V and J ends lost 3 bases and 6 bases, in that order; junction bases with no gene match: 4. The CDR3 is CASSLQGAGNIQYF. As DNA, the CDR3 is TGTGCCAGCAGTTTGCAGGGGGCGGGAAACATTCAGTACTTC.

The chain couples TRBV25-1 to TRBJ1-4; 7 positions agree with TRBD1. The CDR3 consists of 16 residues. Trimming cost V 0 bases and J 3 bases; bases outside gene matches: 4. Per the germline V gene, CDR1 is MGHDK and CDR2 is SYGVNS. CDR3 sequence: CASSEYQGGPNEKLFF. The CDR3, as DNA: TGTGCCAGCAGTGAATATCAGGGGGGGCCTAATGAAAAACTGTTTTTT.

This chain uses TRBV29-1 with TRBJ2-7; D might be TRBD1 (5 bases). The ends were cut back, 2 bases at V and 4 bases at J, with 12 bases in the middle. CDR1 and CDR2 (germline): SQVTM, ANQGSEA. The CDR3 runs to 13 residues. This CDR3 reads CSVETWQGYEQYF. CDR3 sequence (DNA): TGCAGCGTTGAAACTTGGCAGGGATACGAGCAGTACTTC.

V and J are TRBV28 and TRBJ2-7; D not resolved. Germline V gives CDR1 MDHEN, CDR2 SYDVKM. Deletions cut 6 bases from V and 7 bases from J, with 13 bases between. This CDR3 is built from 12 residues. For the CDR3, the DNA is TGTGCCAGCAGCTCACCGGATAGGGAGCAGTACTTC. Protein: CASSSPDREQYF.

This clone occurred once. This rearrangement joins TRBV15 to TRBJ2-2, with 7 bases matching TRBD1. The CDR3 loop spans 14 amino acids. Trimming removed 6 bases from V and 2 bases from J; junction bases left unmatched: 3. Per the germline V gene, CDR1 is LNHNV and CDR2 is YYDKDF (reference sequence). This CDR3 is CATRDRRNTGELFF. The CDR3 nucleotides are TGTGCCACCAGGGACAGGAGAAACACCGGGGAGCTGTTTTTT. Variable domain in full (rest from reference TRBV15 and TRBJ2-2): DAMVIQNPRYQVTQFGKPVTLSCSQTLNHNVMYWYQQKSSQAPKLLFHYYDKDFNNEADTPDNFQSRRPNTSFCFLDIRSPGLGDTAMYLCATRDRRNTGELFFGEGSRLTVL.